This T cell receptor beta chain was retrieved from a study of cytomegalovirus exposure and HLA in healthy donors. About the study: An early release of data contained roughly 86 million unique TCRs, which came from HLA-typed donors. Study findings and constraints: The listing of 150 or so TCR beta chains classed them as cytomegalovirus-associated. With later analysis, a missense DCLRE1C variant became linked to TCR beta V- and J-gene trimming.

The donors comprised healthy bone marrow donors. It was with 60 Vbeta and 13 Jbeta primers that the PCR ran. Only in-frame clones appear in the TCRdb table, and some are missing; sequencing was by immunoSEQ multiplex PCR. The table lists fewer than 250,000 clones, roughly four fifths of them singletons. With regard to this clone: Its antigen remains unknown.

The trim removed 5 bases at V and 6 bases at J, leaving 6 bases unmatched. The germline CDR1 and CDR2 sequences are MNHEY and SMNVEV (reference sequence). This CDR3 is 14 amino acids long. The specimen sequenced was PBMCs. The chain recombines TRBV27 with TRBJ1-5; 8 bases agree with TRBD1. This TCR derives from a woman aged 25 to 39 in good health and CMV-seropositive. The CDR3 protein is CASSLGQGSQPQHF. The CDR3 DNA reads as TGTGCCAGCAGTCTAGGACAGGGTAGTCAGCCCCAGCATTTT.